This is a list of T cell receptor beta chains from one sample in a study of cytomegalovirus exposure and HLA in healthy donors. Sequencing used immunoSEQ multiplex PCR; TCRdb keeps in-frame clones, though not all of them. The repertoire consists of about 140,000 clones, with more than 60% occurring once and the leading ten covering about 3.5%. Sequencing used PBMCs. Receptor source: a man in his forties or fifties in good health and CMV-seronegative. CDR3s include the opening cysteine and the closing phenylalanine or tryptophan. Each record gives: CDR3 protein, CDR3 DNA, clone size, V gene, J gene, D gene. D genes are given only for firm matches. Expanded clones get a size class; other rows say once, few or many, or leave the size out.

CDR3 protein: CASSEGYLQETQYF
CDR3 DNA: TGTGCCAGCAGTGAGGGCTACCTCCAAGAGACCCAGTACTTC
clone size: .
V gene: TRBV2
J gene: TRBJ2-5
D gene: .

CDR3 protein: CASNFPQETQYF
CDR3 DNA: TGTGCCAGCAACTTCCCTCAAGAGACCCAGTACTTC
clone size: .
V gene: TRBV7-2
J gene: TRBJ2-5
D gene: .

CDR3 protein: CASSRDRGHQPQHF
CDR3 DNA: TGCGCCAGCAGCCGAGACAGGGGCCATCAGCCCCAGCATTTT
clone size: .
V gene: TRBV4-3
J gene: TRBJ1-5
D gene: TRBD1

CDR3 protein: CASRQDRGSYEQYF
CDR3 DNA: TGCGCCAGCAGACAAGACAGGGGCTCCTACGAGCAGTACTTC
clone size: .
V gene: TRBV5-1
J gene: TRBJ2-7
D gene: TRBD1

CDR3 protein: CASSLERGNHQPQHF
CDR3 DNA: TGTGCCAGCAGTTTGGAGAGGGGGAACCATCAGCCCCAGCATTTT
clone size: .
V gene: TRBV27
J gene: TRBJ1-5
D gene: .

CDR3 protein: CSVPTGGAYGYTF
CDR3 DNA: TGCAGCGTGCCCACAGGGGGCGCCTATGGCTACACCTTC
clone size: .
V gene: TRBV29-1
J gene: TRBJ1-2
D gene: TRBD1

CDR3 protein: CAILPGLAGGPVYNEQFF
CDR3 DNA: TGTGCCATCCTACCGGGACTAGCGGGGGGGCCTGTCTACAATGAGCAGTTCTTC
clone size: .
V gene: TRBV2
J gene: TRBJ2-1
D gene: TRBD2

CDR3 protein: CAISVAGYNEQFF
CDR3 DNA: TGTGCCATCAGTGTTGCAGGGTACAATGAGCAGTTCTTC
clone size: .
V gene: TRBV10-3
J gene: TRBJ2-1
D gene: .

CDR3 protein: CASSLSSGTGAEKLFF
CDR3 DNA: TGCGCCAGCAGCCTTTCCTCCGGGACAGGTGCGGAAAAACTGTTTTTT
clone size: few
V gene: TRBV4-3
J gene: TRBJ1-4
D gene: TRBD1

CDR3 protein: CASSGTRDSARYTF
CDR3 DNA: TGTGCCAGCAGCGGGACCCGGGACAGTGCTCGCTACACCTTC
clone size: .
V gene: TRBV7-8
J gene: TRBJ1-2
D gene: TRBD1

CDR3 protein: CASSSAGGPDYEQFF
CDR3 DNA: TGTGCCAGCAGCTCGGCCGGGGGACCGGATTATGAGCAGTTCTTC
clone size: .
V gene: TRBV5-4
J gene: TRBJ2-1
D gene: .

CDR3 protein: CATHTTGEKAFF
CDR3 DNA: TGTGCCACACATACGACAGGGGAAAAAGCTTTCTTT
clone size: .
V gene: TRBV6-5
J gene: TRBJ1-1
D gene: TRBD1

CDR3 protein: CASSTSWGGIYGYTF
CDR3 DNA: TGTGCCAGTAGTACCTCCTGGGGGGGGATCTATGGCTACACCTTC
clone size: .
V gene: TRBV19
J gene: TRBJ1-2
D gene: .

CDR3 protein: CASISGVYYGYTF
CDR3 DNA: TGTGCCAGCATCTCAGGGGTTTACTATGGCTACACCTTC
clone size: .
V gene: TRBV6-1
J gene: TRBJ1-2
D gene: .

CDR3 protein: CASSEEGARGYPF
CDR3 DNA: TGTGCCAGCAGTGAGGAGGGGGCGCGGGGCTACCCCTTC
clone size: .
V gene: TRBV27
J gene: TRBJ1-2
D gene: TRBD1

CDR3 protein: CASREGGEYNEQFF
CDR3 DNA: TGCGCCAGCCGCGAGGGGGGGGAGTACAATGAGCAGTTCTTC
clone size: .
V gene: TRBV10-2
J gene: TRBJ2-1
D gene: .

CDR3 protein: CASSQPSRGTGNTIYF
CDR3 DNA: TGCGCCAGCAGCCAACCCAGCAGGGGAACTGGAAACACCATATATTTT
clone size: once
V gene: TRBV4-1
J gene: TRBJ1-3
D gene: .

CDR3 protein: CASQTGVYEQYF
CDR3 DNA: TGTGCCAGCCAGACAGGGGTCTACGAGCAGTACTTC
clone size: .
V gene: TRBV6-4
J gene: TRBJ2-7
D gene: TRBD1

CDR3 protein: CASSKYGYTF
CDR3 DNA: TGTGCCAGTAGCAAATATGGCTACACCTTC
clone size: .
V gene: TRBV19
J gene: TRBJ1-2
D gene: .

CDR3 protein: CATSYDRANSGNTIYF
CDR3 DNA: TGTGCCACTAGCTATGACAGGGCGAACTCTGGAAACACCATATATTTT
clone size: .
V gene: TRBV15
J gene: TRBJ1-3
D gene: TRBD1

CDR3 protein: CASSAWLVGTAYEQYF
CDR3 DNA: TGTGCCAGCAGTGCCTGGCTGGTTGGGACAGCCTACGAGCAGTACTTC
clone size: .
V gene: TRBV28
J gene: TRBJ2-7
D gene: TRBD1

CDR3 protein: CASSQVGGATEAFF
CDR3 DNA: TGCGCCAGCAGCCAAGTGGGGGGGGCCACTGAAGCTTTCTTT
clone size: .
V gene: TRBV4-1
J gene: TRBJ1-1
D gene: .

CDR3 protein: CASSPRDRGFYEQYF
CDR3 DNA: TGTGCCAGCAGCCCCCGGGACAGGGGCTTCTACGAGCAGTACTTC
clone size: .
V gene: TRBV7-2
J gene: TRBJ2-7
D gene: TRBD1

CDR3 protein: CASSYVTGQETQYF
CDR3 DNA: TGTGCCAGCAGTTACGTGACAGGCCAAGAGACCCAGTACTTC
clone size: .
V gene: TRBV6-5
J gene: TRBJ2-5
D gene: .

CDR3 protein: CASSLQGAVGEQFF
CDR3 DNA: TGTGCCAGCAGCCTACAGGGGGCGGTGGGTGAGCAGTTCTTC
clone size: few
V gene: TRBV6-5
J gene: TRBJ2-1
D gene: TRBD1

CDR3 protein: CASSQQGTEAFF
CDR3 DNA: TGTGCCAGCTCACAACAGGGCACTGAAGCTTTCTTT
clone size: .
V gene: TRBV18
J gene: TRBJ1-1
D gene: .

CDR3 protein: CASSPISGGADTQYF
CDR3 DNA: TGTGCCAGCTCACCCATCTCAGGGGGTGCGGATACGCAGTATTTT
clone size: .
V gene: TRBV18
J gene: TRBJ2-3
D gene: TRBD1

CDR3 protein: CASSVGASGGRETQYF
CDR3 DNA: TGTGCCAGCAGCGTAGGAGCTAGCGGGGGCCGGGAGACCCAGTACTTC
clone size: once
V gene: TRBV9
J gene: TRBJ2-5
D gene: TRBD2

CDR3 protein: CASSDRVRARRTEAFF
CDR3 DNA: TGTGCCAGCAGTGATCGGGTGAGGGCTCGAAGGACTGAAGCTTTCTTT
clone size: .
V gene: TRBV6-1
J gene: TRBJ1-1
D gene: .

CDR3 protein: CSVEEQGNSGYTF
CDR3 DNA: TGCAGCGTTGAGGAGCAGGGGAATAGTGGCTACACCTTC
clone size: few
V gene: TRBV29-1
J gene: TRBJ1-2
D gene: .

CDR3 protein: CASSQSSGTLGSYEQYF
CDR3 DNA: TGTGCCAGCAGCCAAAGTTCCGGGACATTGGGGTCCTACGAGCAGTACTTC
clone size: .
V gene: TRBV14
J gene: TRBJ2-7
D gene: .

CDR3 protein: CASSLAAGAQETQYF
CDR3 DNA: TGTGCCAGCAGCTTGGCGGCAGGGGCCCAAGAGACCCAGTACTTC
clone size: once
V gene: TRBV5-8
J gene: TRBJ2-5
D gene: .

CDR3 protein: CASSPIAYEQYF
CDR3 DNA: TGTGCCAGCAGCCCAATAGCCTACGAGCAGTACTTC
clone size: .
V gene: TRBV7-2
J gene: TRBJ2-7
D gene: .

CDR3 protein: CASSPLAGAIQETQYF
CDR3 DNA: TGTGCCAGCAGCCCGTTAGCGGGGGCGATCCAAGAGACCCAGTACTTC
clone size: .
V gene: TRBV5-5
J gene: TRBJ2-5
D gene: TRBD2

CDR3 protein: CSGEGSSGYTF
CDR3 DNA: TGCAGTGGGGAGGGGTCGTCGGGCTACACCTTC
clone size: .
V gene: TRBV20-1
J gene: TRBJ1-2
D gene: .

CDR3 protein: CASSENRGWYSGNTIYF
CDR3 DNA: TGTGCCAGCAGCGAAAACAGGGGTTGGTACTCTGGAAACACCATATATTTT
clone size: .
V gene: TRBV9
J gene: TRBJ1-3
D gene: TRBD1

CDR3 protein: CASSSSGTPSYEQYF
CDR3 DNA: TGCGCCAGCAGCTCTTCCGGGACACCCTCCTACGAGCAGTACTTC
clone size: .
V gene: TRBV5-1
J gene: TRBJ2-7
D gene: .

CDR3 protein: CASSVGGGSTDTQYF
CDR3 DNA: TGTGCCAGCAGCGTAGGGGGCGGCTCCACAGATACGCAGTATTTT
clone size: once
V gene: TRBV9
J gene: TRBJ2-3
D gene: .

CDR3 protein: CASSEDDRGQYGYTF
CDR3 DNA: TGTGCCAGCAGTGAAGATGACAGGGGGCAATATGGCTACACCTTC
clone size: many
V gene: TRBV6-1
J gene: TRBJ1-2
D gene: TRBD1

CDR3 protein: CASSQALGGNEKLFF
CDR3 DNA: TGCGCCAGCAGCCAAGCCTTGGGGGGGAATGAAAAACTGTTTTTT
clone size: .
V gene: TRBV4-1
J gene: TRBJ1-4
D gene: .

CDR3 protein: CASSQDFREWNEQFF
CDR3 DNA: TGCGCCAGCAGCCAAGATTTCCGCGAGTGGAATGAGCAGTTCTTC
clone size: .
V gene: TRBV4-1
J gene: TRBJ2-1
D gene: .